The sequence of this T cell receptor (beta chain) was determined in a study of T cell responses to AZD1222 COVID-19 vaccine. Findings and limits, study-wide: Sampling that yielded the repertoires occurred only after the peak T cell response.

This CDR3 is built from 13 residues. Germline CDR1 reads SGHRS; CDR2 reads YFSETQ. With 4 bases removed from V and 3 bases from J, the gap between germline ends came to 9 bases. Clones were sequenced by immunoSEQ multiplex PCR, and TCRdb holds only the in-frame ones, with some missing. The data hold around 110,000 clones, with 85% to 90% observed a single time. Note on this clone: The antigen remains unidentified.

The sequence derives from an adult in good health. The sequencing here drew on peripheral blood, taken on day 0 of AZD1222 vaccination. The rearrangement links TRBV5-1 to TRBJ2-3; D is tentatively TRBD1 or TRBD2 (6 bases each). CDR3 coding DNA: TGCGCCAGCAGCGAAGGGGGGACAGATACGCAGTATTTT. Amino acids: CASSEGGTDTQYF. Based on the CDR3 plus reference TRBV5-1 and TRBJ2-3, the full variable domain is KAGVTQTPRYLIKTRGQQVTLSCSPISGHRSVSWYQQTPGQGLQFLFEYFSETQRNKGNFPGRFSGRQFSNSRSEMNVSTLELGDSALYLCASSEGGTDTQYFGPGTRLTVL.